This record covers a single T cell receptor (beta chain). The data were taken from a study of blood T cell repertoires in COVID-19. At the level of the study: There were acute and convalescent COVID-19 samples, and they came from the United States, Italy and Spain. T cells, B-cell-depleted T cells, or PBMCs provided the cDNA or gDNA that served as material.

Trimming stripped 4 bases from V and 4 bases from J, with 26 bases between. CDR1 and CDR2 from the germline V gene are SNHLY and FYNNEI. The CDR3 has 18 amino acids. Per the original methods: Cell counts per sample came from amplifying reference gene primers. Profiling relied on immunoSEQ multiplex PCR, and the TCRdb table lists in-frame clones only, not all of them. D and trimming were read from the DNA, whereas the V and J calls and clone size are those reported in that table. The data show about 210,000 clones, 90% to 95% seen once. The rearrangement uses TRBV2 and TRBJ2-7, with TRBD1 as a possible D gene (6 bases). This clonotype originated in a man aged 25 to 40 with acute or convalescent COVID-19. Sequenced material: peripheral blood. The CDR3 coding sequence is TGTGCCAGCAGTGTGTCATTAAGGGCCGGGACACCACGATACGAGCAGTACTTC. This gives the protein CASSVSLRAGTPRYEQYF.